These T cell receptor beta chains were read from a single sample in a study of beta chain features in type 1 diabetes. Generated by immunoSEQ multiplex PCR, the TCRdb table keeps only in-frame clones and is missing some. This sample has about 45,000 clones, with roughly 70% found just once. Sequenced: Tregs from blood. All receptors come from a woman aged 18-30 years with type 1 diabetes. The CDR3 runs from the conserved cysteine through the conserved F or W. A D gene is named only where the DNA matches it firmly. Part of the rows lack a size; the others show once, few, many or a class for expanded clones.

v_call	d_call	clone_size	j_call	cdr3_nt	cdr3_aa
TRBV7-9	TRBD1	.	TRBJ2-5	TGTGCCAGCAGCCCGGGACAGGCCAACCAAGAGACCCAGTACTTC	CASSPGQANQETQYF
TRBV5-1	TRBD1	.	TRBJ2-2	TGCGCCAGCAGCTTCGGGACAGGGAACACCGGGGAGCTGTTTTTT	CASSFGTGNTGELFF
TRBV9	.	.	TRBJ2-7	TGTGCCCTTTGCCTGGCCCCCTCCGAGCAGTACTTC	CALCLAPSEQYF
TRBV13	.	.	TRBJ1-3	TGTGCCAGCAGCTCCCCCCGGACAGTTGGAAACACCATATATTTT	CASSSPRTVGNTIYF
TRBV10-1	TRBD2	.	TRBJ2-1	TGCGCCAGCCTGGGGGGGAGGGCCTACAATGAGCAGTTCTTC	CASLGGRAYNEQFF
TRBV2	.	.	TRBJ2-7	TGTGCCAGCAGTGCCCCGGGCAGGGGATCCGAGCAGTACTTC	CASSAPGRGSEQYF
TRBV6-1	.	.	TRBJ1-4	TGTGCCAGCAGTTTACGCCTAGGAGGGGAAAAACTGTTTTTT	CASSLRLGGEKLFF
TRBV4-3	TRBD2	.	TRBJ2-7	TGCGCCAGCAGCCAAGAGGCCACTAGCGGACCCTACGAGCAGTACTTC	CASSQEATSGPYEQYF
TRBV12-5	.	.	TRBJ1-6	TGTGCTAGTGGTCCCAGCGGGAGAGCCCCCTATAATTCACCCCTCCACTTT	CASGPSGRAPYNSPLHF
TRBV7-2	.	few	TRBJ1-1	TGTGCCAGCAGCTCCGCGGGGTTTACTGAAGCTTTCTTT	CASSSAGFTEAFF
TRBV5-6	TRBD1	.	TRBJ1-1	TGTGCCAGCAGCACGTGGACAGGGGGTTACACTGAAGCTTTCTTT	CASSTWTGGYTEAFF
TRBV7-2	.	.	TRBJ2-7	TGTGCCAGCAGCGCCCGCGGAGGGACCTACGAGCAGTACTTC	CASSARGGTYEQYF
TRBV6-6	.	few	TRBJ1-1	TGTGCCAGCAGCAGACCAGGAACTGAAGCTTTCTTT	CASSRPGTEAFF
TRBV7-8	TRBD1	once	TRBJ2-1	TGTGCCAGCAGCTCGGACAGGGTAGGGAATGAGCAGTTCTTC	CASSSDRVGNEQFF
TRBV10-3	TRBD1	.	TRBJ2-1	TGTGCCATCAGCGCGGGACAGGGTCTCTCGGGAGGCCTGAGCAGTGAGCAGTTCTTC	CAISAGQGLSGGLSSEQFF
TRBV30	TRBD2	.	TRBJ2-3	TGTGCCTGGAGTGGGGGACTAGCGGGAGTAATAAGGTTGACAGATACGCAGTATTTT	CAWSGGLAGVIRLTDTQYF
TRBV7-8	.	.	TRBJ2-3	TGTGCCAGCAGCTTACAGCAAGTATCTCCACGGACTCCTTTT	CASSLQQVSPRTPF
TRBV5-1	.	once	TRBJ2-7	TGCGCCAGCAGCCGTGACTCTTACCTCTACGAGCAGTACTTC	CASSRDSYLYEQYF
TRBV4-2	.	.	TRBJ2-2	TGTGCCAGCAGCCAAGGAGGGTCCGGGGAGCTGTTTTTT	CASSQGGSGELFF
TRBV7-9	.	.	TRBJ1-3	TGTGCCAGCAGCTACGGTAATGCCGGCGGGAACACCATATATTTT	CASSYGNAGGNTIYF
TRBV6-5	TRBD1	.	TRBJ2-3	TGTGCCAGCAGGCGACAGGGCTCAGATACGCAGTATTTT	CASRRQGSDTQYF
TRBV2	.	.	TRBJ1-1	TGTGCCAGCAGTGATGGAGGAGACGAGGCTTTCTTT	CASSDGGDEAFF
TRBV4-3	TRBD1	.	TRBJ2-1	TGCGCCAGCAGCCAGGGAGACAGGGTCGAAAATGAGCAGTTCTTC	CASSQGDRVENEQFF
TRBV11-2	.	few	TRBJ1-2	TGTGCCAGCAGCTTAGATCGGGGGACGGTTTATGGCTACACCTTC	CASSLDRGTVYGYTF
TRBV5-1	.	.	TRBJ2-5	TGCGCCAGCAGCTTGGCCGGGGAGACCCAGTACTTC	CASSLAGETQYF
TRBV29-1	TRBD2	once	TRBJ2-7	TGCAGCGCCAGGGAGGTAGGGCGGGGGACCTACGAGCAGTACTTC	CSAREVGRGTYEQYF
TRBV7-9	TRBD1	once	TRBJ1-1	TGTGCCAGCAGCTCCGGGACAGGGACACCGAACACTGAAGCTTTCTTT	CASSSGTGTPNTEAFF
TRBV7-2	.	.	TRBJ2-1	TGTGCCAGCAGCCGCCCGAGGGCGGACCCTGGCAATGAGCAGTTCTTC	CASSRPRADPGNEQFF
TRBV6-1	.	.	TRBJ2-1	TGTGCCACCAAACCGGGTCCCACCTACAATGAGCAGTTCTTC	CATKPGPTYNEQFF
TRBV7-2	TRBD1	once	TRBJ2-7	TGTGCCAGCAGCCTTTGGACAGGGACGTACGAGCAGTACTTC	CASSLWTGTYEQYF
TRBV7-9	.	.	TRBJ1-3	TGTGCCAGCAGCCCCCCCAGGGCTGGAAACACCATATATTTT	CASSPPRAGNTIYF
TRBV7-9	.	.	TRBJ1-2	TGTGCCAGCAGCTTAGCAGGGGGGGATGGCTACACCTTC	CASSLAGGDGYTF
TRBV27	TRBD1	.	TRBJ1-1	TGTGCCAGCAGTGTTCTGGGACAGGGCCATACCGCCCGGGCTTTCTTT	CASSVLGQGHTARAFF
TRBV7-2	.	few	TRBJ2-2	TGTGCCAGCAGCTGGAGGGGTAGTACCGGGGAGCTGTTTTTT	CASSWRGSTGELFF
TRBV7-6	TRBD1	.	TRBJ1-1	TGTGCCAGCAGCTTAGGGCTCGGGACAGGGAGTCGGACTGAAGCTTTCTTT	CASSLGLGTGSRTEAFF
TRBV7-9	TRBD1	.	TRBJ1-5	TGTGCCAGCAGCTTGGGACAGGGAGAAGGCAATCAGCCCCAGCATTTT	CASSLGQGEGNQPQHF
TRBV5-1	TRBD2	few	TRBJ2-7	TGCGCCAGCAGCTGGGGACTAGCGGGAGGGAGAGCGTACGAGCAGTACTTC	CASSWGLAGGRAYEQYF
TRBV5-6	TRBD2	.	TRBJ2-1	TGTGCCAGCAGCTTGGCGGGACTAGCGGCGATTTACAATGAGCAGTTCTTC	CASSLAGLAAIYNEQFF
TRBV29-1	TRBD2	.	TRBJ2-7	TGCAGCGTATCCTCTAGCGGGAGACGGGGACACGAGCAGTACTTC	CSVSSSGRRGHEQYF
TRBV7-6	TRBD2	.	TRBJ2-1	TGTGCCAGCAGCATCTCTAGCGGGAGTTTCAATGAGCAGTTCTTC	CASSISSGSFNEQFF
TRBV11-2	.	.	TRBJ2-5	TGTGCCAGCAGCTTCCGGGACAATCTAAGGCGGGAGACCCAGTACTTC	CASSFRDNLRRETQYF